The 21 T cell receptor beta chains given below trace back to one sample, sequenced in a study of immune heterogeneity within non-small cell lung tumors. Genomic DNA extracted from bulk tumor tissue served as template. A total of 600 ng was used per sample. Biopsies that were spaced far apart were taken, several per primary tumor, during surgery. Enrolled patients presented with newly diagnosed, previously untreated non-small cell lung cancer and underwent curative surgery. CDR3 of TCR beta was amplified by multiplex PCR that used 32 V and 13 J primers. TCRdb reprocessed the multiplex PCR reads via MiXCR and lists one record per CDR3 protein. The sample lists tens of thousands of distinct CDR3 sequences; about 30% were seen once. Sequencing was done on a sample of lung tumor tissue. The receptors here all came from a man aged 35-49 years with non-small cell lung cancer.

The chain carries TRBV12-5 and TRBJ2-6; D remains unclear. The CDR3 consists of 18 residues. Trimming removed 5 bases at V and 0 bases at J, with 17 bases between. Germline V lookup: CDR1 LGHNT, CDR2 FRNRAP. The CDR3 here is CASGPPGYLISGANVLTF. CDR3 DNA sequence: TGTGCTAGTGGTCCCCCCGGGTACCTCATCTCTGGGGCCAACGTCCTGACTTTC.

About this clonotype itself: It may be a read error: a sequence one base away is much more abundant. V is TRBV11-3 and J is TRBJ2-7; perhaps TRBD2 as D (5 bases). CDR3 length: 13 amino acids. Trimming pared 2 bases from V and 7 bases from J, leaving 12 bases between. CDR1 is SGHNT and CDR2 is YENEEA in the germline V gene. The CDR3 nucleotides are TGTGCCAGCAGCTTATTCGGGGTTTTGGAGCAGTACTTC. This encodes CASSLFGVLEQYF.

This clonotype has a handful of counts. The genes are TRBV5-6 and TRBJ1-2, with D hard to call. The CDR3 is 14 residues long. The V gene's germline CDR1 is SGHDT and CDR2 YYEEEE. The V end lost 4 bases, the J end lost 5 bases, and 15 bases lay between the germline ends. The CDR3 sequence: CASSVAQSVYGYTF. CDR3 nucleotides: TGTGCCAGCAGCGTGGCTCAGTCGGTGTATGGCTACACCTTC.

The V gene is TRBV12-3 or TRBV12-4, the J gene TRBJ1-1; possible D gene TRBD1, 6 bases. The CDR3 sequence is 14 residues long. Trimming took 10 bases from V and 1 from J, leaving 16 bases between them. As DNA, the CDR3 is TGTGCCACTCAAAGCGACAGGACGAACACTGAAGCTTTCTTT. This sequence encodes CATQSDRTNTEAFF.

As to this clonotype: A much larger clone lies a single base off, so this may be a read error. The chain recombines TRBV6-1 with TRBJ1-5; 8 bases are a match to TRBD1. CDR1 and CDR2 from the germline V gene are MNHNS and SASEGT. CDR3 size: 16 residues. As DNA, the CDR3 is TGTGTCAGCAGCCCAATCAGGGGGCTGAACAATCAGCCCCAGCATTTT. It encodes CVSSPIRGLNNQPQHF.

This chain uses TRBV6-5 with TRBJ2-2; D gene unclear. The CDR3 covers 14 residues. The V gene lost 0 bases and the J gene lost 10 bases, with 12 bases spanning the gap. The V gene's germline CDR1 is MNHEY and CDR2 SVGAGI. The DNA for the CDR3 is TGTGCCAGCAGTTACTCGGGAAAGTTTGAGGAGCTGTTTTTT. This encodes CASSYSGKFEELFF.

Notes on this clonotype: A clone one base away is much larger, so this may be a read error. The rearrangement uses TRBV27 and TRBJ1-6; D may be TRBD1 (6 bases). The CDR3 covers 15 residues. Germline V CDR1 and CDR2: MNHEY, SMNVEV (reference sequence). Trimming removed 3 bases at V and 9 bases at J, with 15 bases between. CDR3 DNA: TGTGCCAGCAGTTTGTCGGACAGTGGGGTTTCACCCCTCCACTTT. Translated, it gives CASSLSDSGVSPLHF.

The chain recombines TRBV29-1 with TRBJ2-5; TRBD2 matches at 9 bases. V shed 6 bases, J shed 3 bases, and the junction held 17 bases outside the gene matches. Germline-derived CDR1 and CDR2 are SQVTM and ANQGSEA. This CDR3 has 17 amino acids. This chain's CDR3 is CSVTAGGGSLREETQYF. The CDR3 coding sequence is TGCAGCGTCACTGCGGGAGGGGGTAGTCTAAGGGAAGAGACCCAGTACTTC.

Remarks on this clonotype: A much more abundant neighbour one base away suggests this may be a read error. V gene TRBV15 combines with J gene TRBJ2-1; D might be TRBD1 or TRBD2, each matching 5 bases. Trimming pared 0 bases from V and 0 bases from J, leaving 18 bases between. Germline assignment: CDR1 LNHNV and CDR2 YYDKDF (reference sequence). The CDR3 is 19 residues long. The CDR3 reads CATSRDRGGTVSSYNEQFF. For the CDR3, the DNA is TGTGCCACCAGCAGAGATCGGGGCGGTACTGTAAGCTCCTACAATGAGCAGTTCTTC. The full variable domain, its missing parts supplied by reference TRBV15 and TRBJ2-1, is DAMVIQNPRYQVTQFGKPVTLSCSQTLNHNVMYWYQQKSSQAPKLLFHYYDKDFNNEADTPDNFQSRRPNTSFCFLDIRSPGLGDTAMYLCATSRDRGGTVSSYNEQFFGPGTRLTVL.

This clonotype is judged medium-sized (0.01 to 0.1%). V and J are TRBV15 and TRBJ2-1, with D hard to call. The CDR3 runs to 12 residues. The germline V gene has CDR1 LNHNV and CDR2 YYDKDF (reference sequence). Trimming left V 0 bases short and J 7 bases short, with 4 bases between. DNA of the CDR3: TGTGCCACCAGCAGAGAAGGGAATGAGCAGTTCTTC. It codes for CATSREGNEQFF.

This clonotype has only one observation. One junction end does not reproduce the germline sequence, and a read error may be involved. The rearrangement joins TRBV5-5 to TRBJ2-7, with D perhaps TRBD1 or TRBD2 (5 bases each). CDR3 length equals 15 residues. Germline V gene sequence: CDR1 SGHKS, CDR2 YYEKEE (reference sequence). The CDR3, as DNA: TGTGCCAGAAGCTTGTCAGGGAGTCAAACCTACGAGCAGTACTTC. Translating it yields CARSLSGSQTYEQYF.

This clonotype is a singleton in its sample. One junction end disagrees with the germline gene, perhaps due to a read error. The chain couples TRBV11-3 to TRBJ2-5; 7 nucleotides agree with TRBD1. Germline CDR1 SGHNT, CDR2 YENEEA. The CDR3 runs 15 residues. The CDR3 loop is CASSSSSTGWETQCF. The CDR3 DNA sequence: TGTGCCAGCAGCTCCTCTTCGACAGGGTGGGAGACCCAGTGCTTC. Full variable domain (outside the CDR3, taken from reference TRBV11-3 and TRBJ2-5): EAGVVQSPRYKIIEKKQPVAFWCNPISGHNTLYWYLQNLGQGPELLIRYENEEAVDDSQLPKDRFSAERLKGVDSTLKIQPAELGDSAVYLCASSSSSTGWETQCFGPGTRLLVL.

This clonotype is labeled as medium-sized. The genes are TRBV30 and TRBJ2-7; TRBD1 aligns across 10 bases. V shed 0 bases, J shed 2 bases, and the junction held 4 bases outside the gene matches. The germline gives CDR1 GTSNPN, CDR2 SVGIG (reference sequence). This CDR3 has 15 amino acids. The CDR3 spells CAWSVRDRGAYEQYF. The DNA for the CDR3 is TGTGCCTGGAGTGTCCGGGACAGGGGAGCCTACGAGCAGTACTTC.

This clonotype turned up a few times. The chain carries TRBV20-1 and TRBJ2-1; the D gene is possibly TRBD2 (6 bases). Looked up from germline, CDR1 is DFQATT and CDR2 is SNEGSKA (reference sequence). The CDR3 runs 14 residues. Trimming cost V 6 bases and J 7 bases, with 19 bases left between them. CDR3 coding DNA: TGCAGTGCCAACCGGGACTCTTTTGATAATGAGCAGTTCTTC. Amino acid sequence: CSANRDSFDNEQFF.

Concerning this clonotype: A much bigger clone sits one base away, suggesting this may be a read error. This chain uses TRBV27 with TRBJ2-7; TRBD2 aligns across 7 bases. Germline assignment: CDR1 MNHEY and CDR2 SMNVEV (reference sequence). The length of the CDR3 is 15 residues. The CDR3 spells CGSSGGRTFSDEQYF. The CDR3 nucleotides are TGTGGCAGCAGTGGCGGGAGAACATTTTCTGACGAGCAGTACTTC.

The rearrangement uses TRBV30 and TRBJ2-5, with D tentatively TRBD1 or TRBD2 (5 bases each). The germline V gene encodes CDR1 GTSNPN and CDR2 SVGIG (reference sequence). The CDR3 runs 15 residues. V dropped 4 bases and J dropped 2 bases, with 17 bases sitting between them. The CDR3 here is CAWNSLGTSQETQYF. CDR3 DNA: TGTGCCTGGAATTCACTCGGGACCTCACAAGAGACCCAGTACTTC.

Details on this clonotype: The conserved final phenylalanine or tryptophan is absent from the CDR3, which likely points to a read error. The V and J genes are TRBV5-5 and TRBJ1-5; 7 bases line up with TRBD1. Germline V gives CDR1 SGHKS, CDR2 YYEKEE (reference sequence). The CDR3 sequence is 14 residues long. The V and J ends lost 0 bases and 11 bases, in that order; junction bases with no gene match: 8. The CDR3 is CASSLGRPQGAQHS. CDR3 DNA: TGTGCCAGCAGCTTGGGCAGGCCGCAGGGGGCCCAGCATTCT.

Points on this clonotype: A single base separates this from a much larger clone, so it may be a read error. The V gene is TRBV28, the J gene TRBJ1-5; D remains ambiguous. Germline CDR1 reads MDHEN; CDR2 reads SYDVKM. V lost 10 bases to trimming and J lost 3 bases, with 13 bases between them. The CDR3 spans 13 residues. As DNA, the CDR3 is TGTGCCAACATTGGCGGGCACAATCAGCCCCAGCATTTT. Amino acids: CANIGGHNQPQHF.

This clonotype was counted a few times. The chain has TRBV7-8 and TRBJ2-5, with D maybe TRBD2 (6 bases). Germline V gene sequence: CDR1 SGHVS, CDR2 FQNEAQ. Trimming removed 5 bases from V and 3 bases from J, with 13 bases in between. The CDR3 runs 14 residues. The CDR3 sequence is CASSVGTFEETQYF. The CDR3 nucleotides are TGTGCCAGCAGCGTCGGGACTTTCGAAGAGACCCAGTACTTC. Full variable domain (missing parts from reference TRBV7-8 and TRBJ2-5): GAGVSQSPRYKVAKRGQDVALRCDPISGHVSLFWYQQALGQGPEFLTYFQNEAQLDKSGLPSDRFFAERPEGSVSTLKIQRTQQEDSAVYLCASSVGTFEETQYFGPGTRLLVL.

The gene calls are TRBV7-8 and TRBJ2-7; 13 nucleotides align to TRBD2. The CDR3 covers 15 residues. The V segment lost 5 bases and the J segment 9 bases; nucleotides outside the gene matches: 10. CDR1 and CDR2 (germline): SGHVS, FQNEAQ. CDR3: CASSPPGLAGRVQYF. The CDR3 DNA reads TGTGCCAGCAGCCCACCGGGACTAGCGGGAAGGGTGCAGTACTTC. The full variable domain, in which reference TRBV7-8 and TRBJ2-7 provide the parts outside the CDR3, is GAGVSQSPRYKVAKRGQDVALRCDPISGHVSLFWYQQALGQGPEFLTYFQNEAQLDKSGLPSDRFFAERPEGSVSTLKIQRTQQEDSAVYLCASSPPGLAGRVQYFGPGTRLTVT.

This clonotype has a count of ten or more. The V gene is TRBV27, the J gene TRBJ2-1, with 9 bases identical to TRBD1. The germline CDR1 and CDR2 sequences are MNHEY and SMNVEV (reference sequence). The CDR3 covers 15 residues. The J segment lost 6 bases and the V segment lost 2 bases, leaving 5 bases of the junction unmatched. The CDR3 spells CASSLGQGRGNEQFF. The CDR3 region has the DNA TGTGCCAGCAGTTTAGGACAGGGGCGAGGCAATGAGCAGTTCTTC.